This paragraph reports one TCR beta chain. Its matching antigen is unknown. The data are from a study of cytomegalovirus exposure and HLA in healthy donors. Study information: Some 80 million unique TCRs from HLA-typed donors were held in an early data release.

PCR employed 60 Vbeta and 13 Jbeta primers. In the original analysis: About 11 million of roughly 81 million unique TCR beta chains were shared, per a later count. Data came from immunoSEQ multiplex PCR; TCRdb stores just in-frame clones and leaves some out. The V and J calls and clone size are taken from that table; D and trimming were inferred from the DNA. The profile shows approximately 170,000 clones, around three quarters of them singletons. Study-level findings and limits: The classifier reportedly diagnosed cytomegalovirus status with high sensitivity and specificity. Fewer N-insertions (relative to the roughly 700-donor mean) were reportedly seen in an Asian-associated ancestry cluster in a later analysis.

V was shortened by 2 bases and J by 1 base, with 14 bases between the two germline ends. The CDR3 runs to 16 residues. Germline assignment: CDR1 SGHTA and CDR2 FQGNSA. The sample consisted of PBMCs. This chain uses TRBV7-2 with TRBJ1-1, with D tentatively TRBD1 (6 bases). The receptor comes from a woman aged 40 to 49 in good health and CMV-seronegative. CDR3 nucleotide sequence: TGTGCCAGCAGCTTAACCCGGGACACTTGGAACACTGAAGCTTTCTTT. It is translated as CASSLTRDTWNTEAFF.